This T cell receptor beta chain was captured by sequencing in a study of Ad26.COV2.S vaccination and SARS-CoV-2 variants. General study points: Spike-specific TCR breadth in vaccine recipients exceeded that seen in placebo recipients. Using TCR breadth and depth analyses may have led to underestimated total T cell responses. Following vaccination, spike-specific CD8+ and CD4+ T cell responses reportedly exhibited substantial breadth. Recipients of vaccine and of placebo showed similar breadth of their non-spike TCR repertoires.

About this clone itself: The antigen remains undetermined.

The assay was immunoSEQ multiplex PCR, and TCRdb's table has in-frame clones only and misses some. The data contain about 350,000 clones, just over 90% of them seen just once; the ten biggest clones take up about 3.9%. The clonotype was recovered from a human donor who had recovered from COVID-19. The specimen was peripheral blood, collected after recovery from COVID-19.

This CDR3 reads CASSQDETREQYF. CDR3 bases: TGCGCCAGCAGCCAAGATGAGACCCGCGAGCAGTACTTC. The chain employs TRBV4-1 and TRBJ2-7; D gene uncertain. V lost 0 bases, J lost 6 bases, and 9 bases lay in between. CDR1 and CDR2 from the germline V gene are MGHRA and YSYEKL. The CDR3 loop spans 13 amino acids.